This entry lists 14 T cell receptor beta chains sequenced from one sample in a study of T cells in Graves' hyperthyroidism and ophthalmopathy. The TCR beta CDR3 regions underwent amplification using RNA transcripts as the source. Initially, a first-round RT-PCR of the TCR CDR3 employed the HTBI primer set. TCRdb used MiXCR to reprocess the multiplex PCR reads, holding one entry per CDR3 protein. In the table there are 700,000 or so distinct CDR3 sequences, roughly 17% of which are singletons. Material for sequencing was blood. Every receptor here comes from a man between 18 and 35 years old with Graves' hyperthyroidism.

The chain combines TRBV9 with TRBJ2-3, with TRBD2 matching over 11 bases. V trimming: 1 base; J trimming: 9 bases; junction bases outside the gene matches: 13. Germline V gene lookup returns CDR1 SGDLS and CDR2 YYNGEE. CDR3 size: 17 residues. The CDR3 loop is CASSVNPTSGALGTQYF. As DNA, the CDR3 is TGTGCCAGCAGCGTAAACCCGACTAGCGGGGCCTTGGGCACGCAGTATTTT. Combining the CDR3 with reference TRBV9 and TRBJ2-3 gives the whole variable domain DSGVTQTPKHLITATGQRVTLRCSPRSGDLSVYWYQQSLDQGLQFLIQYYNGEERAKGNILERFSAQQFPDLHSELNLSSLELGDSALYFCASSVNPTSGALGTQYFGPGTRLTVL.

This clonotype was counted at least ten times. The CDR3 DNA is TGTGCCAGCAGCTCAGGACTTGGCCGCGCCTACGAGCAGTACTTC. Translating gives CASSSGLGRAYEQYF. This chain joins TRBV7-9 and TRBJ2-7; D is perhaps TRBD2 (5 bases). Germline V CDR1 and CDR2: SEHNR, FQNEAQ (reference sequence). V was pared by 4 bases and J by 2 bases, with 15 bases between. CDR3 size: 15 residues.

This clonotype has a count of ten or more. This chain links TRBV3-1 with TRBJ2-3, with 15 bases aligning to TRBD2. Germline CDR1 LGHDT, CDR2 YNNKEL (reference sequence). CDR3 length: 17 amino acids. V was clipped by 3 bases and J by 3 bases; unmatched bases: 4. CDR3 DNA sequence: TGTGCCAGCAGCCAGGGGACTAGCGGGAGGAGGACAGATACGCAGTATTTT. It yields the protein CASSQGTSGRRTDTQYF.

This chain links TRBV5-1 with TRBJ2-3, with D perhaps matching TRBD1 (5 bases). V was cut by 0 bases and J by 4 bases, with 6 bases left in between. This CDR3 has 13 amino acids. Germline lookup yields CDR1 SGHRS and CDR2 YFSETQ. This chain's CDR3 is CASSLEGSDTQYF. CDR3 DNA: TGCGCCAGCAGCTTGGAGGGGTCAGATACGCAGTATTTT.

This clonotype was seen ten or more times. The chain links TRBV28 to TRBJ2-5; perhaps TRBD1 as D (6 bases). The CDR3 sequence is 15 residues long. Trimming left V 2 bases short and J 2 bases short, with 12 bases between. CDR1 and CDR2 from the germline V gene are MDHEN and SYDVKM. The CDR3 region has the DNA TGTGCCAGCAGTTTAGTGACAGGTGGGCAAGAGACCCAGTACTTC. This encodes CASSLVTGGQETQYF.

This clonotype was counted at least ten times. This chain joins TRBV2 and TRBJ1-5; 7 bases are a match to TRBD1. Germline V gives CDR1 SNHLY, CDR2 FYNNEI. After removal of 7 bases from V and 5 bases from J, the junction contained 5 bases not matched to a gene. The CDR3 totals 13 residues. DNA of the CDR3: TGTGCCAGCAAGGGACAGACCGATCAGCCCCAGCATTTT. As protein: CASKGQTDQPQHF.

This sequence joins TRBV7-3 and TRBJ2-3, with 7 bases aligning to TRBD1. Germline V gene sequence: CDR1 SGHTA, CDR2 FQGTGA. The CDR3 loop spans 14 amino acids. Trimming removed 4 bases from V and 6 bases from J; junction bases left unmatched: 7. CDR3 in amino acids: CASSSGTVQDTQYF. In DNA form, the CDR3 reads TGTGCCAGCAGCTCCGGGACAGTCCAGGATACGCAGTATTTT.

This clonotype showed up many times. The V gene is TRBV11-2, the J gene TRBJ1-1, with D uncertain. This CDR3 has 16 residues. V lost 5 bases and J 0 bases, leaving 16 bases between the germline ends. Germline CDR1 and CDR2: SGHAT and FQNNGV. For the CDR3, the DNA is TGTGCCAGCAGCCGCTCTGCCACATACATGAACACTGAAGCTTTCTTT. Translating it yields CASSRSATYMNTEAFF. The whole variable domain, remainder taken from reference TRBV11-2 and TRBJ1-1, is EAGVAQSPRYKIIEKRQSVAFWCNPISGHATLYWYQQILGQGPKLLIQFQNNGVVDDSQLPKDRFSAERLKGVDSTLKIQPAKLEDSAVYLCASSRSATYMNTEAFFGQGTRLTVV.

This clonotype was seen at least ten times. The chain employs TRBV2 and TRBJ1-1; D unresolved. Germline CDR1 is SNHLY and CDR2 is FYNNEI. CDR3 size: 13 residues. V was pared by 6 bases and J by 1 base, with 9 bases between. CDR3 loop: CASSPVSNTEAFF. The CDR3 DNA follows: TGTGCCAGCAGCCCGGTCTCGAACACTGAAGCTTTCTTT.

This clonotype was detected only a few times. V and J are TRBV3-1 and TRBJ2-2, with 7 nucleotides matching TRBD1. The CDR3 runs 16 residues. Trimming at V came to 3 bases and at J to 6 bases, leaving 10 bases not matched to a gene. Germline V gene lookup returns CDR1 LGHDT and CDR2 YNNKEL (reference sequence). CDR3 residues: CASSHPGTARAGELFF. The CDR3 bases are TGTGCCAGCAGCCATCCTGGGACAGCACGTGCCGGGGAGCTGTTTTTT. The full variable domain, completed using reference TRBV3-1 and TRBJ2-2, is DTAVSQTPKYLVTQMGNDKSIKCEQNLGHDTMYWYKQDSKKFLKIMFSYNNKELIINETVPNRFSPKSPDKAHLNLHINSLELGDSAVYFCASSHPGTARAGELFFGEGSRLTVL.

This clonotype was recorded a few times. The rearrangement joins TRBV18 to TRBJ2-3; 7 nucleotides line up with TRBD1. This CDR3 spans 16 amino acids. V shed 0 bases and J 0 bases; nucleotides not matched to a gene: 3. Germline CDR1 reads KGHSH; CDR2 reads LQKENI. The CDR3 sequence is CASSPPGTASTDTQYF. The CDR3 nucleotides are TGTGCCAGCTCACCACCCGGGACAGCCAGCACAGATACGCAGTATTTT.

This clonotype turned up a few times. The chain combines TRBV20-1 with TRBJ2-3, with TRBD1 identical over 8 bases. The CDR3 length is 13 residues. With V trimmed by 1 base and J by 4 bases, 1 base remained unmatched. Germline V gene sequence: CDR1 DFQATT, CDR2 SNEGSKA (reference sequence). For the CDR3, the DNA is TGCAGTGCTAGAGTACAGGGGGCAGATACGCAGTATTTT. Amino acids: CSARVQGADTQYF.

This chain uses TRBV19 with TRBJ2-1, with 11 bases matching TRBD2. This CDR3 has 18 residues. CDR1 and CDR2 (germline): LNHDA, SQIVND (reference sequence). Losses at the gene ends were 7 bases for V and 8 bases for J; bases not matched to a gene: 19. The DNA of the CDR3 is TGTGCCAGTACCCCAATCCAAACTAGCGGGAGTGTCTTTGATGAGCAGTTCTTC. Its translation is CASTPIQTSGSVFDEQFF.

This clonotype was observed a few times. The chain couples TRBV20-1 to TRBJ1-5, with D unclear. Germline values: CDR1 DFQATT, CDR2 SNEGSKA (reference sequence). Trimming left V 0 bases short and J 8 bases short, with 11 bases between. The CDR3 contains 13 residues. This CDR3 is CSARDGREEPQHF. Here the CDR3 DNA reads TGCAGTGCTAGAGACGGCCGAGAGGAGCCCCAGCATTTT.